This record covers a single TCR beta chain. Primers: 60 Vbeta forward and 13 Jbeta reverse. Measured with immunoSEQ multiplex PCR; TCRdb has only the in-frame clones, and not every one. The sample has 250,000 to 350,000 clones; about nine tenths are singletons. These data originate in a study of cytomegalovirus exposure and HLA in healthy donors. Germline V gene lookup returns CDR1 SNHLY and CDR2 FYNNEI. With 6 bases clipped from V and 5 bases from J, the junction kept 12 bases outside the gene matches. CDR3 length: 15 amino acids. The genes are TRBV2 and TRBJ2-5; 7 bases are a match to TRBD1. The clonotype comes from a man in his forties or fifties in good health and CMV-seropositive. Input material: PBMCs. The CDR3 bases are TGTGCCAGCAGGCGCCAGGGGGTAAGATCCGAGACCCAGTACTTC. Translated, it gives CASRRQGVRSETQYF.